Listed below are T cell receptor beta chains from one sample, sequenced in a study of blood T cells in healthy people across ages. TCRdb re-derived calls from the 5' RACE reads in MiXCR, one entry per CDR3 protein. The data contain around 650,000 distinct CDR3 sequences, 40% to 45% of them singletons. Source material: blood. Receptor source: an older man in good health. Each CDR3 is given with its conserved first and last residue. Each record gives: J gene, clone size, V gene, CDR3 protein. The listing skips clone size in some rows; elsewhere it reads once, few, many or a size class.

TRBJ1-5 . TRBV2 CASTGMSNQPQHF
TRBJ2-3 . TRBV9 CASSDGLVSPTDTQYF
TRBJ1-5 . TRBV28 CASSCGNSNQPQHF
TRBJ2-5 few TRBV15 CATSRSRETQYF
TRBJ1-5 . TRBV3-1 CASSPQGNSNQPQHF
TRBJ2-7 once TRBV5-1 CASRLAGASYEQYF
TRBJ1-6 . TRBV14 CASSQNQGIGSPLHF
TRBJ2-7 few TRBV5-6 CASSATGEHRYEQYF
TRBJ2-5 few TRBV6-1 CASSESVGGPRETQYF
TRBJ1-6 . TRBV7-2 CASRNRPGQVNSPLHF
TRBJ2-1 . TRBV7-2 CASSPFRHNEQFF
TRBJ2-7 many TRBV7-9 CASSPPEGRAYEQYF
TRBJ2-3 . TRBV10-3 CAIGTSGRSTDTQYF
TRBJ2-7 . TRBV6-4 CASSDGQGLRGQYF
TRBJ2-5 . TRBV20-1 CSARGSGVQETQYF
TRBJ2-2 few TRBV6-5 CASSPSRALNTGELFF
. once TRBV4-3 CASSQEFTGWYEQYF
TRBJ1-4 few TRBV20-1 CSAKEGGWEKLFF
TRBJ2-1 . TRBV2 CASCSYNEQFF
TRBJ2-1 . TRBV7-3 CASSLRAGLRDNEQFF
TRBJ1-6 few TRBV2 CASTQSYNSPLHF
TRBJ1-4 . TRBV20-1 CSIDRDNEKLFF
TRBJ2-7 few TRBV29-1 CSVVLSGFSYEQYF
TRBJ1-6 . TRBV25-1 CASREEQGYSPLHF
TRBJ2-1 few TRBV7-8 CASSAAGGINEQFF
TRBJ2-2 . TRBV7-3 CASSLKHSTGELFF
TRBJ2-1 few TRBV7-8 CASSHLRGSYNEQFF
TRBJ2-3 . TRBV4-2 CASSRSDTYTDTQYF